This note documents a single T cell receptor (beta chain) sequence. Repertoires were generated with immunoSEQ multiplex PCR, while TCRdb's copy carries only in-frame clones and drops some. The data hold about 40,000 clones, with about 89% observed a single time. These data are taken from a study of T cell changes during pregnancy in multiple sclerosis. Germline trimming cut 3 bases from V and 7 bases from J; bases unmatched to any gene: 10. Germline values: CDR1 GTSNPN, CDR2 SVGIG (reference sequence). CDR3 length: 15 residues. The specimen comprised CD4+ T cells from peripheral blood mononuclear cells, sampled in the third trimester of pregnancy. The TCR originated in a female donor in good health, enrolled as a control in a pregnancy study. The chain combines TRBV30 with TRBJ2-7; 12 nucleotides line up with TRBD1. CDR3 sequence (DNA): TGTGCCTGGAGCGCTCCGGGACAGGGGGCTCGAGAGCAGTACTTC. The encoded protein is CAWSAPGQGAREQYF.